This TCR beta chain comes out of a study of T cell responses to AZD1222 COVID-19 vaccine. This clone came up a few times. Germline values: CDR1 SNHLY, CDR2 FYNNEI. The CDR3 sequence is 13 residues long. Trimming removed 6 bases from V and 6 bases from J; junction bases left unmatched: 5. Libraries were prepared by immunoSEQ multiplex PCR; TCRdb keeps only in-frame clonotypes and omits some of them. The table includes fewer than 110,000 clones, roughly 87% detected once. This sequence was found in an adult in good health. The chain links TRBV2 to TRBJ1-2; 9 bases fit TRBD1. The source was peripheral blood, collected on day 0 of AZD1222 vaccination. The CDR3 DNA is TGTGCCAGCAGGGGGACAGGGTACGATGGCTACACCTTC. It translates to CASRGTGYDGYTF.